The 28 T cell receptor beta chains given below trace back to one sample, sequenced in a study of T cells in Graves' hyperthyroidism and ophthalmopathy. Researchers took RNA transcripts and amplified the TCR beta CDR3 regions from them. Initially, a first-round RT-PCR of the TCR CDR3 employed the HTBI primer set. TCRdb processed the multiplex PCR reads anew with MiXCR; each CDR3 protein has one entry. Of approximately 720,000 distinct CDR3 sequences in the sample, 15% to 20% were seen once. The sequenced sample consisted of blood. These TCRs come from a woman between 45 and 60 years old with Graves' hyperthyroidism that later progressed to Graves' ophthalmopathy.

This clonotype was counted between two and nine times. The genes are TRBV12-3 or TRBV12-4 and TRBJ1-2, with D unclear. The CDR3 is 13 amino acids. Trimming left V 3 bases short and J 6 bases short, with 11 bases between. The CDR3 spells CASSFALFNGYTF. CDR3 sequence (DNA): TGTGCCAGCAGTTTCGCTCTTTTCAATGGCTACACCTTC.

Many counts were recorded for this clonotype. The rearrangement links TRBV27 to TRBJ1-5, with TRBD1 matching 12 bases. V dropped 4 bases and J dropped 3; count of bases not matched to a gene: 1. The CDR3 is 15 residues long. Germline-derived CDR1 and CDR2 are MNHEY and SMNVEV (reference sequence). CDR3 sequence (DNA): TGTGCCAGCAGTTGGGGACAGGGGGCCAATCAGCCCCAGCATTTT. This codes for CASSWGQGANQPQHF.

This clonotype came up many times. J is TRBJ2-7 and V is TRBV9; TRBD2 matches at 10 bases. CDR1 SGDLS and CDR2 YYNGEE come from the germline V gene. The CDR3 contains 17 residues. V dropped 4 bases and J dropped 0; count of bases not matched to a gene: 10. CDR3 loop: CASSSGSGGDLSYEQYF. The CDR3 DNA follows: TGTGCCAGCAGCTCGGGCAGCGGGGGGGACCTCTCCTACGAGCAGTACTTC.

This clonotype was observed at least ten times. The chain joins TRBV12-3 or TRBV12-4 to TRBJ2-5; D is undetermined. The CDR3 sequence is 14 residues long. Trimming took 4 bases from V and 5 from J, leaving 14 bases between them. This chain's CDR3 is CASSSLVAMETQYF. CDR3 nucleotide sequence: TGTGCCAGCAGTTCCCTCGTTGCTATGGAGACCCAGTACTTC.

This clonotype was counted ten times or more. The chain combines TRBV6-1 with TRBJ1-1; TRBD1 aligns across 9 bases. V was clipped by 6 bases and J by 2 bases; unmatched bases: 1. Germline loops: CDR1 MNHNS, CDR2 SASEGT. The CDR3 has 13 amino acids. This CDR3 is CASRQGANTEAFF. CDR3 DNA: TGTGCCAGCAGACAGGGGGCCAACACTGAAGCTTTCTTT.

This clonotype was picked up a small number of times. The gene calls are TRBV3-1 and TRBJ1-2, with D perhaps TRBD1 (5 bases). The CDR3 extends over 14 amino acids. The V end lost 4 bases, the J end lost 2 bases, and 11 bases lay between the germline ends. In germline, CDR1 is LGHDT, CDR2 YNNKEL (reference sequence). The CDR3 DNA is TGTGCCAGCAGCCCGCACGGGGCCAACTATGGCTACACCTTC. Amino acids: CASSPHGANYGYTF.

There are many counts of this clonotype. The rearrangement uses TRBV3-1 and TRBJ1-2; 12 bases are shared with TRBD1. Germline V CDR1 and CDR2: LGHDT, YNNKEL (reference sequence). This CDR3 is 18 amino acids long. V lost 2 bases to trimming and J lost 0 bases; unmatched junction nucleotides: 7. CDR3 sequence (DNA): TGTGCCAGCAGCCAATGGTCCGGGACAGGGGGCGCTAACTATGGCTACACCTTC. Amino acid sequence: CASSQWSGTGGANYGYTF.

This clonotype was counted at least ten times. V is TRBV11-2 and J is TRBJ1-2, with D possibly TRBD1 on 5 matching bases. Germline V CDR1 and CDR2: SGHAT, FQNNGV. The V gene lost 1 base and the J gene lost 4 bases, with 10 bases spanning the gap. The CDR3 has 14 amino acids. CDR3 DNA sequence: TGTGCCAGCAGCTTAGCGGGCAGGGTCTATGGCTACACCTTC. It yields the protein CASSLAGRVYGYTF.

This clonotype showed up many times. The V gene is TRBV27, the J gene TRBJ2-7; D may be TRBD1 (6 bases). CDR1 and CDR2 from the germline V gene are MNHEY and SMNVEV (reference sequence). The CDR3 covers 14 residues. V dropped 6 bases and J dropped 9 bases, with 21 bases sitting between them. The CDR3 spells CASRSQGIQTGQYF. The CDR3 region has the DNA TGTGCCAGCAGGAGCCAGGGGATTCAAACGGGGCAGTACTTC.

In its sample, this clonotype was seen many times. V usage is TRBV2 and J usage is TRBJ2-7; D unresolved. This CDR3 is 15 amino acids long. The germline CDR1 and CDR2 sequences are SNHLY and FYNNEI. The ends were cut back, 7 bases at V and 3 bases at J, with 19 bases in the middle. DNA of the CDR3: TGTGCCAGCACCCCCCAGGCAGGCGGATACTACGAGCAGTACTTC. Translation: CASTPQAGGYYEQYF.

The sample holds many counts of this clonotype. The gene calls are TRBV20-1 and TRBJ1-4; possibly TRBD1 for D (5 bases). Germline CDR1 is DFQATT and CDR2 is SNEGSKA (reference sequence). V was pared by 0 bases and J by 6 bases, with 11 bases between. The CDR3 runs 14 residues. The CDR3 loop is CSARDRAGYEKLFF. In nucleotides, the CDR3 is TGCAGTGCTAGAGATCGGGCAGGGTATGAAAAACTGTTTTTT.

This clonotype has a count of ten or more. The chain recombines TRBV11-2 with TRBJ1-2; D is possibly TRBD1 (5 bases). This CDR3 has 12 amino acids. CDR1 is SGHAT and CDR2 is FQNNGV in the germline V gene. Trimming left V 4 bases short and J 13 bases short, with 16 bases between. CDR3 sequence: CASSSNIGAGTF. In DNA, the CDR3 is TGTGCCAGCAGCTCCAACATAGGGGCAGGCACCTTC.

This clonotype has a count of ten or more. CDR3 amino acids: CSAVRDRADTIYF. In DNA, the CDR3 is TGCAGTGCCGTCCGGGACAGGGCGGACACCATATATTTT. The chain combines TRBV20-1 with TRBJ1-3, with 9 bases identical to TRBD1. CDR3 length: 13 residues. Germline lookup yields CDR1 DFQATT and CDR2 SNEGSKA (reference sequence). V lost 6 bases, J lost 8 bases, and 8 bases stayed unmatched.

This clonotype was detected only a few times. The chain couples TRBV2 to TRBJ2-5; 10 bases match TRBD2. Germline CDR1 and CDR2: SNHLY and FYNNEI. The V gene end was trimmed by 7 bases and the J gene end by 5 bases; junction bases not matched to a gene: 16. The CDR3 has 17 residues. Here the CDR3 reads CASTVSSGGAPSETQYF. The CDR3 DNA is TGTGCCAGCACCGTTTCGAGCGGGGGGGCCCCCTCGGAGACCCAGTACTTC.

The rearrangement uses TRBV12-3 or TRBV12-4 and TRBJ1-5, with D possibly TRBD1 on 6 matching bases. This CDR3 is built from 12 residues. Trimming took 4 bases from V and 11 from J, leaving 12 bases between them. CDR3 DNA sequence: TGTGCCAGCAGTTACAGGGAGATAGCCCAGCATTTT. This encodes CASSYREIAQHF.

To note about this clonotype: Possible read error: a much larger clone is one base away. The gene calls are TRBV2 and TRBJ2-7, with 10 positions matching TRBD1. V trimming: 10 bases; J trimming: 3 bases; junction bases outside the gene matches: 6. The CDR3 loop spans 13 amino acids. The germline gives CDR1 SNHLY, CDR2 FYNNEI. Here the CDR3 DNA reads TGTGCCATCTCGGGACAGGGGTACTACGAGCAGTACTTC. Translation: CAISGQGYYEQYF.

In this sample, this clonotype turned up a few times. The V call is TRBV10-3, the J call TRBJ2-7; no firm D call. CDR1 ENHRY and CDR2 SYGVKD come from the germline V gene. This CDR3 is 13 amino acids long. The V gene lost 2 bases and the J gene lost 2 bases, with 7 bases spanning the gap. The CDR3 reads CAISEVGTYEQYF. CDR3 bases: TGTGCCATCAGTGAGGTCGGAACCTACGAGCAGTACTTC.

The chain has TRBV6-1 and TRBJ2-1; D may be TRBD1 (6 bases). Trimming took 2 bases from V and 12 from J, leaving 17 bases between them. Per the germline V gene, CDR1 is MNHNS and CDR2 is SASEGT. The CDR3 consists of 14 residues. Here the CDR3 DNA reads TGTGCCAGCAGTGAAATGGATGGGGGCGCGGGGCAGTTCTTC. Its translation is CASSEMDGGAGQFF.

The chain links TRBV12-3 or TRBV12-4 to TRBJ1-2; D might be TRBD1 (5 bases). V was shortened by 4 bases and J by 5 bases, with 11 bases between the two germline ends. This CDR3 has 13 amino acids. The CDR3 nucleotides are TGTGCCAGCAGTTGGCAGGGAGAATATGGCTACACCTTC. Amino acid sequence: CASSWQGEYGYTF.

The chain recombines TRBV30 with TRBJ2-1; D is unresolved. Trimming took off 2 bases at V and 5 bases at J, with 4 bases between the two ends. Germline CDR1 is GTSNPN and CDR2 is SVGIG (reference sequence). The CDR3 length is 11 residues. The DNA of the CDR3 is TGTGCCTGGAGTCCCCACAATGAGCAGTTCTTC. It yields the protein CAWSPHNEQFF.

This clonotype was recorded many times. This sequence joins TRBV2 and TRBJ2-6; D is uncertain. Germline assignment: CDR1 SNHLY and CDR2 FYNNEI. The CDR3 sequence is 17 residues long. V was pared by 6 bases and J by 0 bases, with 15 bases between. CDR3 DNA sequence: TGTGCCAGCAGCAGTGAAAATTTGGGCTCTGGGGCCAACGTCCTGACTTTC. Translation gives CASSSENLGSGANVLTF.

Ten or more counts support this clonotype. The chain employs TRBV3-1 and TRBJ2-1; possibly TRBD1 or TRBD2 for D (5 bases each). CDR1 LGHDT and CDR2 YNNKEL come from the germline V gene (reference sequence). CDR3 length: 15 residues. V lost 4 bases to trimming and J lost 7 bases, with 17 bases between them. The CDR3 DNA sequence: TGTGCCAGCAGCCCTTGGACATCAGGAGGAAATGAGCAGTTCTTC. It is translated as CASSPWTSGGNEQFF.

The chain combines TRBV6-1 with TRBJ1-6; D perhaps matches TRBD1 (5 bases). Trimming took off 6 bases at V and 8 bases at J, with 14 bases between the two ends. The CDR3 is 14 residues long. Germline V gene sequence: CDR1 MNHNS, CDR2 SASEGT. The CDR3 nucleotides are TGTGCCAGCAGGGGGGACGGGGCACATTCACCCCTCCACTTT. This sequence encodes CASRGDGAHSPLHF.

This chain connects TRBV15 to TRBJ2-2, with 7 nucleotides matching TRBD1. V gave up 9 bases and J gave up 3 bases; unmatched junction bases: 7. Germline V lookup: CDR1 LNHNV, CDR2 YYDKDF (reference sequence). The CDR3 runs 14 residues. The chain's CDR3 is CATNRGRYTGELFF. The CDR3 DNA follows: TGTGCCACAAACAGGGGCCGTTACACCGGGGAGCTGTTTTTT.

This chain connects TRBV3-1 to TRBJ1-1; D is ambiguous. The CDR3 loop spans 12 amino acids. V lost 4 bases to trimming and J lost 8 bases, with 11 bases between them. Germline V lookup: CDR1 LGHDT, CDR2 YNNKEL (reference sequence). As DNA, the CDR3 is TGTGCCAGCAGCCCGGGGTGGTCCGAAGCTTTCTTT. It is translated as CASSPGWSEAFF. The full variable domain, its missing parts supplied by reference TRBV3-1 and TRBJ1-1, is DTAVSQTPKYLVTQMGNDKSIKCEQNLGHDTMYWYKQDSKKFLKIMFSYNNKELIINETVPNRFSPKSPDKAHLNLHINSLELGDSAVYFCASSPGWSEAFFGQGTRLTVV.

Remarks on this clonotype: It may be a read error: a sequence one base away is much more abundant. The chain couples TRBV6-5 to TRBJ2-5; 7 nucleotides line up with TRBD2. V gave up 5 bases and J gave up 2 bases; unmatched junction bases: 11. Germline V gene data show CDR1 as MNHEY and CDR2 as SVGAGI. The CDR3 runs to 16 residues. The CDR3 region has the DNA TGTGCCAGCAGTCACCTCCGGGGAGCGGGGCAAGAGACCCAGTACTTC. It is translated as CASSHLRGAGQETQYF.

V is TRBV19 and J is TRBJ2-5, with D uncertain. Germline loops: CDR1 LNHDA, CDR2 SQIVND (reference sequence). V shed 2 bases and J shed 5 bases, with 6 bases lying between them. CDR3 length: 12 amino acids. The CDR3 bases are TGTGCCAGTAGTATAACCCCGGAGACCCAGTACTTC. It yields the protein CASSITPETQYF.

In this sample, this clonotype turned up many times. The CDR3 DNA follows: TGTGCCAGCACCGATGGGAACACCGGGGAGCTGTTTTTT. It specifies CASTDGNTGELFF. The chain carries TRBV7-9 and TRBJ2-2; unclear D gene. V was trimmed by 7 bases and J by 1 base, leaving 7 bases between them. Per the germline V gene, CDR1 is SEHNR and CDR2 is FQNEAQ (reference sequence). CDR3 length equals 13 residues.